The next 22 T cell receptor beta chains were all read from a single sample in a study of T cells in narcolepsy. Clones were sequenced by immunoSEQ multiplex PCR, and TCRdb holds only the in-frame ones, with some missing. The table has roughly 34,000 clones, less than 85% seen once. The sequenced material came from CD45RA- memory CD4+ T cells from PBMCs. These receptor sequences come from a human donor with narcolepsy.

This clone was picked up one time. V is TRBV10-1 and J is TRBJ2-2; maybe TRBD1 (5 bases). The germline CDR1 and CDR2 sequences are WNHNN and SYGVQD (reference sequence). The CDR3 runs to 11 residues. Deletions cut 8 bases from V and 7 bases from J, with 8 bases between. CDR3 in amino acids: CASGHLGELFF. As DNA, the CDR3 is TGCGCCAGCGGACACCTCGGGGAGCTGTTTTTT.

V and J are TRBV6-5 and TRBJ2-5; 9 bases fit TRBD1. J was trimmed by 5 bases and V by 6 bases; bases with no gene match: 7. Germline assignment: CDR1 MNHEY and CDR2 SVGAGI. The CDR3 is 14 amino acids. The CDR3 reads CASRPQGAQETQYF. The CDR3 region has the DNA TGTGCCAGCAGACCACAGGGGGCGCAGGAGACCCAGTACTTC.

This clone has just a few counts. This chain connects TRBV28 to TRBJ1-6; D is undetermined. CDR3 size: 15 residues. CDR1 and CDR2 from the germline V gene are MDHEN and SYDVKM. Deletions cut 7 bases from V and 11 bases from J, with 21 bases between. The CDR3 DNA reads TGTGCCAGCAATAAAGGGTCGGCACGAGGTCCACCCCTCCACTTT. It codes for CASNKGSARGPPLHF.

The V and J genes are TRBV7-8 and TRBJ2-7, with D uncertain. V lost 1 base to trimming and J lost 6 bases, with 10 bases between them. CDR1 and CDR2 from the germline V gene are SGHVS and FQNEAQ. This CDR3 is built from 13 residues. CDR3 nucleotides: TGTGCCAGCAGCTTAGAGATGATGGGCGAGCAGTACGTC. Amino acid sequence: CASSLEMMGEQYV.

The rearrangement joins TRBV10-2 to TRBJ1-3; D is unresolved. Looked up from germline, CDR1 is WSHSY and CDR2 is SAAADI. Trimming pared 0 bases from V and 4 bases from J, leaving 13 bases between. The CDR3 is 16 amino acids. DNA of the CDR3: TGCGCCAGCAGTGAGTCGAGACCCCGCTTCGGAAACACCATATATTTT. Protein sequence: CASSESRPRFGNTIYF.

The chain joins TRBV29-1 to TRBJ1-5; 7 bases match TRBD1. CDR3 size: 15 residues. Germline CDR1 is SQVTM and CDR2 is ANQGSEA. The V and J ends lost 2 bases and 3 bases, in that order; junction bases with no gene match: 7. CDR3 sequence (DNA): TGCAGCGTTGAAATCCAGGGGGGGGTCAATCAGCCCCAGCATTTT. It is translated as CSVEIQGGVNQPQHF.

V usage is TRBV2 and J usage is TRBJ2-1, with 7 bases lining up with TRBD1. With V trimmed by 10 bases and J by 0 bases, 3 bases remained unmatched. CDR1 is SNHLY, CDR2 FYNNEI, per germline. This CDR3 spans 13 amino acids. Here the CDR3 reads CAINRGSYNEQFF. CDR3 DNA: TGTGCCATAAACAGGGGCTCCTACAATGAGCAGTTCTTC.

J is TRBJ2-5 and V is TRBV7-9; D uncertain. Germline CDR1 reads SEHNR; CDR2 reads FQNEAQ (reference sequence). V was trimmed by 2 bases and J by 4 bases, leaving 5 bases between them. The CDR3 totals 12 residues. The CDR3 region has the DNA TGTGCCAGCAGCTTAAATTTAGAGACCCAGTACTTC. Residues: CASSLNLETQYF. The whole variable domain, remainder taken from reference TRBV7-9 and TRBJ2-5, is DTGVSQNPRHKITKRGQNVTFRCDPISEHNRLYWYRQTLGQGPEFLTYFQNEAQLEKSRLLSDRFSAERPKGSFSTLEIQRTEQGDSAMYLCASSLNLETQYFGPGTRLLVL.

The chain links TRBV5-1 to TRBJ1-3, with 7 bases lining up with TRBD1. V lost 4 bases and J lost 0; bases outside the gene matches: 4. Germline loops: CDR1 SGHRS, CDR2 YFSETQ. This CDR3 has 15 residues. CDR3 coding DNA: TGCGCCAGCAGCCCACGGGACAGCTCTGGAAACACCATATATTTT. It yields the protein CASSPRDSSGNTIYF.

The CDR3 loop is CASTRSSSVSYSGNTIYF. The CDR3 bases are TGTGCCAGCACCCGAAGTTCATCCGTTTCCTACTCTGGAAACACCATATATTTT. The chain is built from TRBV9 and TRBJ1-3, with D unclear. This CDR3 is 18 amino acids long. Germline assignment: CDR1 SGDLS and CDR2 YYNGEE. Trimming took 6 bases from V and 0 from J, leaving 22 bases between them.

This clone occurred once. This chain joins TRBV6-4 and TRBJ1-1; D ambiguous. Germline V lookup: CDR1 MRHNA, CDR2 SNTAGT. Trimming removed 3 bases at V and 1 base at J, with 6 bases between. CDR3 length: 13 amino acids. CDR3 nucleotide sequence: TGTGCCAGCAGTGATTTACCGAACACTGAAGCTTTCTTT. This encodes CASSDLPNTEAFF.

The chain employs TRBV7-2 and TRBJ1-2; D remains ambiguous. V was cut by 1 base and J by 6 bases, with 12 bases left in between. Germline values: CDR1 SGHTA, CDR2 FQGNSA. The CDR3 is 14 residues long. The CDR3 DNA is TGTGCCAGCAGCTTAGGTGGACCTTATGATGGCTACACCTTC. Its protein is CASSLGGPYDGYTF.

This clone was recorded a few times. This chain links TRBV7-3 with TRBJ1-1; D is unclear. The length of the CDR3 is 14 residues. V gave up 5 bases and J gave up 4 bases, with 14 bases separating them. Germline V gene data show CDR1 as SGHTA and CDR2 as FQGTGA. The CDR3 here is CASSPMGIFTEAFF. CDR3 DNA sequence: TGTGCCAGCAGCCCTATGGGGATTTTCACTGAAGCTTTCTTT.

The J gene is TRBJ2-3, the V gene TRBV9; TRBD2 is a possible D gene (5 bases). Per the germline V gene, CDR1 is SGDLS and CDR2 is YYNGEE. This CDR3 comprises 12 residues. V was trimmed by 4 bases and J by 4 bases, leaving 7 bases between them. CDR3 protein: CASSRGPDTQYF. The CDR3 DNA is TGTGCCAGCAGCCGCGGGCCAGATACGCAGTATTTT.

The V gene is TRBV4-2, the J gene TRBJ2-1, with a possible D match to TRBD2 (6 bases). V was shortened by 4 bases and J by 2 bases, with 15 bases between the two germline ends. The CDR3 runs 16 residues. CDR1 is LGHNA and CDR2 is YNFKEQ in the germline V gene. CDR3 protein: CASSRQSGQTYNEQFF. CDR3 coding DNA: TGTGCCAGCAGCCGCCAGAGCGGGCAGACCTACAATGAGCAGTTCTTC.

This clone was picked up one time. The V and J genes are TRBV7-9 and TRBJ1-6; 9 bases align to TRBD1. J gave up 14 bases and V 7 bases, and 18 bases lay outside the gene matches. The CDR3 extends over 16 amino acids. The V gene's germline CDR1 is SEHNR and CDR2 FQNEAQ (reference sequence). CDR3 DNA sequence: TGTGCCAGCACATCCGACGTAACAGGGGGCCGGGCATCCCTCCACTTT. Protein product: CASTSDVTGGRASLHF.

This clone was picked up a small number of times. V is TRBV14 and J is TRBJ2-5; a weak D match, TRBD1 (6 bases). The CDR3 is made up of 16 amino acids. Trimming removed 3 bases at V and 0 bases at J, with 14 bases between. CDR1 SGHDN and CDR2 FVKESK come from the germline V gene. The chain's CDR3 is CASSQGAGRYQETQYF. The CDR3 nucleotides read TGTGCCAGCAGCCAGGGGGCAGGACGCTACCAAGAGACCCAGTACTTC. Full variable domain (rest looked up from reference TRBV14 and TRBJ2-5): EAGVTQFPSHSVIEKGQTVTLRCDPISGHDNLYWYRRVMGKEIKFLLHFVKESKQDESGMPNNRFLAERTGGTYSTLKVQPAELEDSGVYFCASSQGAGRYQETQYFGPGTRLLVL.

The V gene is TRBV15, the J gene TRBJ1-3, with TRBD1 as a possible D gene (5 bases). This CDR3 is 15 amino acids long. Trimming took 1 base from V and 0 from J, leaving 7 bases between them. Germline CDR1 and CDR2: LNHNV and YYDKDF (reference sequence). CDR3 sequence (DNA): TGTGCCACCAGCAGAGCAGGGAGCTCTGGAAACACCATATATTTT. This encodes CATSRAGSSGNTIYF.

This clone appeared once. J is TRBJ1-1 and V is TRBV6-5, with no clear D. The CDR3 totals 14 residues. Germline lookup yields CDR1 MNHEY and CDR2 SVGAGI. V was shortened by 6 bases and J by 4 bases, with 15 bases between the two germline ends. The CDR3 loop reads CASSFLMGFTEAFF. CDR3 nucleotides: TGTGCCAGCAGCTTCCTTATGGGGTTCACTGAAGCTTTCTTT.

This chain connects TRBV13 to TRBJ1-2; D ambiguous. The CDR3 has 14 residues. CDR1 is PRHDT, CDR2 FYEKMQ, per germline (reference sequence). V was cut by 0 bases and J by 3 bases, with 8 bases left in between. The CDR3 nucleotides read TGTGCCAGCAGCTTAGGCCGGGCTTACTATGGCTACACCTTC. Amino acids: CASSLGRAYYGYTF.

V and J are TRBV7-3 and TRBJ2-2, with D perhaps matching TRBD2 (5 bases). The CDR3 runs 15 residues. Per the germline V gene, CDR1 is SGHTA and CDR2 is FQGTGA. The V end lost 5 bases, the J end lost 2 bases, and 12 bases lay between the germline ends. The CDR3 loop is CASSAKLANTGELFF. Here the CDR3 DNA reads TGTGCCAGCAGCGCCAAGCTAGCTAACACCGGGGAGCTGTTTTTT.

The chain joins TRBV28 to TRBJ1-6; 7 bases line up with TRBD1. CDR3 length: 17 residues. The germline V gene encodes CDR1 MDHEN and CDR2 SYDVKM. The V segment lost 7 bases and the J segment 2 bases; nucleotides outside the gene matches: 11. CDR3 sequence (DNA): TGTGCCAGCACCTTTACGACAGGGCTCACCTATAATTCACCCCTCCACTTT. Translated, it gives CASTFTTGLTYNSPLHF.